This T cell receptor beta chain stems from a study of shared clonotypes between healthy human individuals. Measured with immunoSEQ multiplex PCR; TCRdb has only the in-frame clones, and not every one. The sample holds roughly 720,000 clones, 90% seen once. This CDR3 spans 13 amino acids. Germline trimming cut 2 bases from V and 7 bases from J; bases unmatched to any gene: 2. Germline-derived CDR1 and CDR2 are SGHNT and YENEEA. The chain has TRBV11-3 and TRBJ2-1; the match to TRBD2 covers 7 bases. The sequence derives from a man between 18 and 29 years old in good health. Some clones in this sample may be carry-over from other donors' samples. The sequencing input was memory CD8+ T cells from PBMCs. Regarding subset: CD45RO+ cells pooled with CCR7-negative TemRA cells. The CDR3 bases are TGTGCCAGCAGCTTACGCGGGAGTAATGAGCAGTTCTTC. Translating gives CASSLRGSNEQFF.